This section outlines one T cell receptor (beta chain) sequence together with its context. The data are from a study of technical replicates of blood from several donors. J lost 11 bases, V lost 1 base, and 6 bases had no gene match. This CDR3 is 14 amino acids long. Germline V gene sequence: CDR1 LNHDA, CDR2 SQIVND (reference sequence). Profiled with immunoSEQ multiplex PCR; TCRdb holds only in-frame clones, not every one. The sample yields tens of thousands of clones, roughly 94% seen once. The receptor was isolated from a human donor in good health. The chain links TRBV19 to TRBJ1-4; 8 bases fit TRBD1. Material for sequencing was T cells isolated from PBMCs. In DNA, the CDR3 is TGTGCCAGTAGTATAGGAGGACAGGGAGGGAAACTGTTTTTT. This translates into CASSIGGQGGKLFF. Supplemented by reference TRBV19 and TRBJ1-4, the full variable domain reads DGGITQSPKYLFRKEGQNVTLSCEQNLNHDAMYWYRQDPGQGLRLIYYSQIVNDFQKGDIAEGYSVSREKKESFPLTVTSAQKNPTAFYLCASSIGGQGGKLFFGSGTQLSVL.